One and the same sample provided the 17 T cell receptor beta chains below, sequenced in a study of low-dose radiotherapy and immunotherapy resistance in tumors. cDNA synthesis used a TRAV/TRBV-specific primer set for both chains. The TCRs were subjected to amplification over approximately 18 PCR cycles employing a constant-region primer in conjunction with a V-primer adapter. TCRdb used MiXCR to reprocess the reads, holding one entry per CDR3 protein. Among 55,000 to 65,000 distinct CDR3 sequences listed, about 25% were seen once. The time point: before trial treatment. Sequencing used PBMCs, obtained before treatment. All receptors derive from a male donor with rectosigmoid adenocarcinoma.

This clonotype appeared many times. CDR3 sequence reads: CASTDPTKTEAFF. The DNA of the CDR3 is TGTGCCAGCACCGACCCGACGAAAACTGAAGCTTTCTTT. The chain has TRBV6-2 or TRBV6-3 and TRBJ1-1; D not certain. The CDR3 has 13 residues. Germline V gene sequence: CDR1 MNHEY, CDR2 SVGEGT. The V end was cut by 7 bases, the J end by 5 bases, with 14 bases between.

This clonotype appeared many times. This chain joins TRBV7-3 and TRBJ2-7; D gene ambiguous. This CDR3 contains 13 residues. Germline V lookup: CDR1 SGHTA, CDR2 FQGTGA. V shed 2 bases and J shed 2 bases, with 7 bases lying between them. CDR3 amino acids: CASSLGDPYEQYF. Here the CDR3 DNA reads TGTGCCAGCAGCTTAGGAGACCCCTACGAGCAGTACTTC.

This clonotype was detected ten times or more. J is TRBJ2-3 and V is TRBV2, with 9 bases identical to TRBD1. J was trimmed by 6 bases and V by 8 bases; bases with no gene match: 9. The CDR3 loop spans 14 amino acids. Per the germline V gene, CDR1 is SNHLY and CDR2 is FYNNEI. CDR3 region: CASDRGGVGDTQYF. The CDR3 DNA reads TGTGCCAGCGACAGGGGGGGCGTCGGGGATACGCAGTATTTT.

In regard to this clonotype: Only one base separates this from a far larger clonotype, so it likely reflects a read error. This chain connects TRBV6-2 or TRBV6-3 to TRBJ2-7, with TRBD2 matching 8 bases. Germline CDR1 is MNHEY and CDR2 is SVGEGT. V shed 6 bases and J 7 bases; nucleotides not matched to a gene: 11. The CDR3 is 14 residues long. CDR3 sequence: CASRDTGGPNEQYF. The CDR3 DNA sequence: TGTGCCAGCAGAGATACGGGAGGGCCGAATGAGCAGTACTTC.

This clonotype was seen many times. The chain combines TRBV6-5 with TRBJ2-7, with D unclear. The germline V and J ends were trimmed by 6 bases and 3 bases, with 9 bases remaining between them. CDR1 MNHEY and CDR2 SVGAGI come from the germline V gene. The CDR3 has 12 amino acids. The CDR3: CASSPDLYEQYF. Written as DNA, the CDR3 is TGTGCCAGCAGCCCCGACCTCTACGAGCAGTACTTC.

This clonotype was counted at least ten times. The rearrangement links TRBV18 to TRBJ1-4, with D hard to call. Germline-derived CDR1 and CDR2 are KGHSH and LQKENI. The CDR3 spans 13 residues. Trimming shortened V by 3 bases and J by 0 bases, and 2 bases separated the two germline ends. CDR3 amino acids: CASSPTTNEKLFF. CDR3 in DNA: TGTGCCAGCTCACCCACAACTAATGAAAAACTGTTTTTT. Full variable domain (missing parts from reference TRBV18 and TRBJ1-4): NAGVMQNPRHLVRRRGQEARLRCSPMKGHSHVYWYRQLPEEGLKFMVYLQKENIIDESGMPKERFSAEFPKEGPSILRIQQVVRGDSAAYFCASSPTTNEKLFFGSGTQLSVL.

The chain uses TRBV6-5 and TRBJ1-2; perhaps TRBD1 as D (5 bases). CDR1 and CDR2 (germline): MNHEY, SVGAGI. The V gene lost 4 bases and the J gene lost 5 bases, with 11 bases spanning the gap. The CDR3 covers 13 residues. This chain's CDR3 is CASSSAGRYGYTF. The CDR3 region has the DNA TGTGCCAGCAGTTCAGCAGGGCGATATGGCTACACCTTC.

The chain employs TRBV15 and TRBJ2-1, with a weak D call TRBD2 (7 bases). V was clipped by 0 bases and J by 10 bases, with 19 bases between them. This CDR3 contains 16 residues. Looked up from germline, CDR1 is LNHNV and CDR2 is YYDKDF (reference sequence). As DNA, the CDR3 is TGTGCCACCAGCAGAGAAGGGGGGGGGCGGGGTGTGGAGCAGTTCTTC. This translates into CATSREGGGRGVEQFF.

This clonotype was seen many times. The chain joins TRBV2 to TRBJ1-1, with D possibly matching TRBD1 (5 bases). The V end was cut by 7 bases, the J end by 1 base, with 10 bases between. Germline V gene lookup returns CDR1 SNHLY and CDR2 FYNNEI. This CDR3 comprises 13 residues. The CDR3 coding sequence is TGTGCCAGCAAGAGACAGAAGAACACTGAAGCTTTCTTT. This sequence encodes CASKRQKNTEAFF. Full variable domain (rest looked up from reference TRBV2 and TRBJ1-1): EPEVTQTPSHQVTQMGQEVILRCVPISNHLYFYWYRQILGQKVEFLVSFYNNEISEKSEIFDDQFSVERPDGSNFTLKIRSTKLEDSAMYFCASKRQKNTEAFFGQGTRLTVV.

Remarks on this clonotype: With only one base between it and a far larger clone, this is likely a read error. The CDR3 spells CASGLRGRETQFF. The DNA of the CDR3 is TGCGCCAGCGGACTTAGGGGCCGGGAGACCCAGTTCTTC. The chain joins TRBV10-2 to TRBJ2-1, with D tentatively TRBD2 (6 bases). Between the trimmed V and J ends, which lost 8 bases and 13 bases, there was a span of 21 bases. Germline loops: CDR1 WSHSY, CDR2 SAAADI. The CDR3 spans 13 residues.

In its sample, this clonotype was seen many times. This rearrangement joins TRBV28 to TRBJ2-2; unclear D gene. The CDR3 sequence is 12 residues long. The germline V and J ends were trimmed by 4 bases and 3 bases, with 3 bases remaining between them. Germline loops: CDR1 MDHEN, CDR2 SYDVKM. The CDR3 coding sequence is TGTGCCAGCAGTTCGCACACCGGGGAGCTGTTTTTT. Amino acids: CASSSHTGELFF.

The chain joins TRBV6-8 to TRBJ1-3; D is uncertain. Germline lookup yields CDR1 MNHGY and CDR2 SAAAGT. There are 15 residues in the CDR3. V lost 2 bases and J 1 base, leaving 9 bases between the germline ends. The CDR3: CASSYRALSGNTIYF. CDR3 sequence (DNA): TGTGCCAGCAGTTACCGGGCCCTGTCTGGAAACACCATATATTTT.

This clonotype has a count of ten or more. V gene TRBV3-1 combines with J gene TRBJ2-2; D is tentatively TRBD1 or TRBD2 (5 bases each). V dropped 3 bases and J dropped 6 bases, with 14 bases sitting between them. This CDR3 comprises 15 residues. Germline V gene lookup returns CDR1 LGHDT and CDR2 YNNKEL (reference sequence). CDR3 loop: CASSQGRPLAGELFF. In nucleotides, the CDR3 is TGTGCCAGCAGCCAGGGACGTCCATTGGCCGGGGAGCTGTTTTTT.

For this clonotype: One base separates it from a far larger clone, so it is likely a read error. The CDR3 DNA sequence: TGCGCCAGCAGTGGGCTGACTATACCTAGCACAGATACGCAGTATTTT. Its protein product is CASSGLTIPSTDTQYF. The chain couples TRBV10-1 to TRBJ2-3, with D possibly matching TRBD2 (5 bases). Germline assignment: CDR1 WNHNN and CDR2 SYGVQD (reference sequence). The CDR3 extends over 16 amino acids. V lost 4 bases to trimming and J lost 0 bases, with 14 bases between them.

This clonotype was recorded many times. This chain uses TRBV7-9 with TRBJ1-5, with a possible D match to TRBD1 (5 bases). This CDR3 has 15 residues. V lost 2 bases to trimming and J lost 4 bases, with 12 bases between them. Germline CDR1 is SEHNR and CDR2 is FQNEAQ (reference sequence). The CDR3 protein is CASSLWGTVNQPQHF. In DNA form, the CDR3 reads TGTGCCAGCAGCTTATGGGGGACGGTGAATCAGCCCCAGCATTTT.

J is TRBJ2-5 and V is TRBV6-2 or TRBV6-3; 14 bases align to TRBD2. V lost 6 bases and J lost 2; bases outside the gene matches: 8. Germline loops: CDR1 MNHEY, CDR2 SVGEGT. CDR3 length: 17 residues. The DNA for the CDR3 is TGTGCCAGCAGCTTTTTTGGGACTAGCGGGGGTCAAGAGACCCAGTACTTC. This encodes CASSFFGTSGGQETQYF.

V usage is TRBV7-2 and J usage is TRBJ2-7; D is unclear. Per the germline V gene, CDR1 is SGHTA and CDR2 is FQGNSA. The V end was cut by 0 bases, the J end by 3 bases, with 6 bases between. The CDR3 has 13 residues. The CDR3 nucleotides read TGTGCCAGCAGCTTAGCCAGCCGCTACGAGCAGTACTTC. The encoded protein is CASSLASRYEQYF.